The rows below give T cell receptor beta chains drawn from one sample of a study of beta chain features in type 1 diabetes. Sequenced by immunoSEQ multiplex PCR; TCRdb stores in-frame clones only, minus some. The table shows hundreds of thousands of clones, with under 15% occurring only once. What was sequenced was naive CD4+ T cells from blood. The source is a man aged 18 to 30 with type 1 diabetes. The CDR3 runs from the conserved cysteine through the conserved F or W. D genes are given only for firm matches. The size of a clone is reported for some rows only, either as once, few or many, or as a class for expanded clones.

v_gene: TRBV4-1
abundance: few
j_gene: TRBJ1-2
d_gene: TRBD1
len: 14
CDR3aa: CASSQGDRVGGYTF
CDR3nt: TGCGCCAGCAGCCAAGGGGACAGGGTTGGTGGCTACACCTTC

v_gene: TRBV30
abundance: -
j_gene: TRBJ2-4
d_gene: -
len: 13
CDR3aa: CAWSAGQVNIQYF
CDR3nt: TGTGCCTGGAGTGCTGGGCAGGTAAACATTCAGTACTTC

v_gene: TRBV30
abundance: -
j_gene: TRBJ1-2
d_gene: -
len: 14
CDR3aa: CAWSVLKGGYGYTF
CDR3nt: TGTGCCTGGAGTGTACTGAAAGGGGGCTATGGCTACACCTTC

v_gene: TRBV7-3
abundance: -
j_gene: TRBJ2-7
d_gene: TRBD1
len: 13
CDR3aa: CASSAGQGLEQYF
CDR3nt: TGTGCCAGCAGCGCGGGACAGGGCCTCGAGCAGTACTTC

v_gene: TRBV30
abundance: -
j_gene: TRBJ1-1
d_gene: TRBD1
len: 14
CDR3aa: CAWSPTGSFLQAFF
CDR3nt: TGTGCCTGGAGTCCGACAGGGTCCTTTCTTCAGGCTTTCTTT

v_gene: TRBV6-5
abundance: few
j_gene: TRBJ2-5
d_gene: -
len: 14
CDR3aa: CASSLTGAQETQYF
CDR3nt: TGTGCCAGCAGCTTGACAGGAGCACAAGAGACCCAGTACTTC

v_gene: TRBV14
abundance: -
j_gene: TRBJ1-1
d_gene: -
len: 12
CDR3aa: CASSPYTLGAFF
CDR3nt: TGTGCCAGCAGCCCGTACACCCTGGGCGCTTTCTTT

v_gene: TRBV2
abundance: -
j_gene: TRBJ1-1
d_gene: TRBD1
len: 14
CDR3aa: CASNGQQGGTEAFF
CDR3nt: TGTGCCAGCAATGGGCAACAGGGGGGCACTGAAGCTTTCTTT

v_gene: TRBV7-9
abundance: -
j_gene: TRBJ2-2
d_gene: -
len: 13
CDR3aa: CASSFEGTGELFF
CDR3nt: TGTGCCAGCAGCTTCGAAGGCACCGGGGAGCTGTTTTTT

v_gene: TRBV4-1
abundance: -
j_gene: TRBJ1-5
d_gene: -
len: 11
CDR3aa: CASSQDQPQHF
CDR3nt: TGCGCCAGCAGCCAGGATCAGCCCCAGCATTTT

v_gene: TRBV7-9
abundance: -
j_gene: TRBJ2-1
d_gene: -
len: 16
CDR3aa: CASSYPLSSGRNEQFF
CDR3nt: TGTGCCAGCAGCTATCCACTAAGCTCGGGGCGGAATGAGCAGTTCTTC

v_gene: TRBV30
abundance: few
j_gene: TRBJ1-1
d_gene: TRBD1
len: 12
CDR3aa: CAWRQGGTEAFF
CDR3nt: TGTGCCTGGAGACAGGGGGGGACTGAAGCTTTCTTT

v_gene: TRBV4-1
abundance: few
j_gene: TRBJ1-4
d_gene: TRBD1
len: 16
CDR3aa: CASSLVGGTGSEKLFF
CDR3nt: TGCGCCAGCAGCCTCGTCGGCGGGACAGGGTCTGAAAAACTGTTTTTT

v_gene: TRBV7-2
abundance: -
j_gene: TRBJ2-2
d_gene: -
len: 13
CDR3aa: CASLPLEGGELFF
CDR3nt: TGTGCCAGCCTTCCACTGGAGGGCGGGGAGCTGTTTTTT

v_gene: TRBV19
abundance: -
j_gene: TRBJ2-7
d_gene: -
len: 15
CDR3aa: CASSTPQGVDYEQYF
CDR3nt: TGTGCCAGTAGTACCCCACAGGGAGTCGATTACGAGCAGTACTTC

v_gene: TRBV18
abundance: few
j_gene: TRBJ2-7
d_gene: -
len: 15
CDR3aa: CASSPRGPQSYEQYF
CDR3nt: TGTGCCAGCTCACCACGGGGGCCTCAGAGCTACGAGCAGTACTTC

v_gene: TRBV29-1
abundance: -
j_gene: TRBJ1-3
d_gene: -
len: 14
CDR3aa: CSVREGSSGNTIYF
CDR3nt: TGCAGCGTTCGGGAGGGAAGCTCTGGAAACACCATATATTTT

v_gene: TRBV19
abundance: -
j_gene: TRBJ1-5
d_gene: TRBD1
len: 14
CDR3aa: CASTMTGFNQPQHF
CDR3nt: TGTGCCAGTACCATGACAGGGTTCAATCAGCCCCAGCATTTT

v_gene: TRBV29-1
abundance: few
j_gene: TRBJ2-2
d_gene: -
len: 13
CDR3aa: CSVAGGSTGELFF
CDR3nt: TGCAGCGTTGCTGGGGGATCGACCGGGGAGCTGTTTTTT

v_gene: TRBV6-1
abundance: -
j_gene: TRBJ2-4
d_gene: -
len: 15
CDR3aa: CASAGGGLTRDIQYF
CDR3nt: TGTGCCAGCGCCGGTGGGGGACTCACGAGGGACATTCAGTACTTC

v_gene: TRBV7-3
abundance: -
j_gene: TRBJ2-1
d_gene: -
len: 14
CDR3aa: CASSLPPQLEEQFF
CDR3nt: TGTGCCAGCAGCTTACCCCCTCAACTAGAGGAGCAGTTCTTC

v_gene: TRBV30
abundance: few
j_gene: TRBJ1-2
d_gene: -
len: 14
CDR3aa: CAWTIQGLGYGYTF
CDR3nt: TGTGCCTGGACCATACAGGGTTTAGGCTATGGCTACACCTTC

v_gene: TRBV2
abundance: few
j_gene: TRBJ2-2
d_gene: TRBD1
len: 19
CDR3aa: CASSPKILPGQHNTGELFF
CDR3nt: TGTGCCAGCAGTCCAAAAATACTACCGGGACAGCACAACACCGGGGAGCTGTTTTTT

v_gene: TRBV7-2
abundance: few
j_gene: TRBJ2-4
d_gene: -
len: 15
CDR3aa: CASTGVGGQRNIQYF
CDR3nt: TGTGCCAGCACCGGGGTTGGGGGGCAAAGAAACATTCAGTACTTC

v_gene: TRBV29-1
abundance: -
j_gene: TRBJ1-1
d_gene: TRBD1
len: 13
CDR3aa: CSVTGTANTEAFF
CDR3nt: TGCAGCGTTACCGGGACAGCCAACACTGAAGCTTTCTTT

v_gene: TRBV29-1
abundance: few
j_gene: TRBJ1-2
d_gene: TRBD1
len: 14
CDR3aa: CSIMQGAEDYGYTF
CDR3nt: TGCAGCATAATGCAGGGGGCTGAGGACTATGGCTACACCTTC

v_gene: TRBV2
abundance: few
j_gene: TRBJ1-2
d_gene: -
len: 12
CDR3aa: CASIYPGGGYTF
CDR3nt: TGTGCCAGCATCTACCCGGGTGGAGGCTACACCTTC

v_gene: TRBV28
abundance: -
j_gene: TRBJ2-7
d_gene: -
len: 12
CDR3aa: CASTSSSYEQYF
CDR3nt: TGTGCCAGCACCAGCAGCTCCTACGAGCAGTACTTC

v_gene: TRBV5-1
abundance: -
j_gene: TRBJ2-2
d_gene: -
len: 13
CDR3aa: CASSWDVTGELFF
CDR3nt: TGCGCCAGCAGCTGGGACGTTACCGGGGAGCTGTTTTTT

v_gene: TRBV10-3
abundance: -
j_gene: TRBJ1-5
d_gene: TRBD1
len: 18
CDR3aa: CAISEGTGGFLSNQPQHF
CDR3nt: TGTGCCATCAGTGAGGGGACAGGGGGCTTTCTAAGCAATCAGCCCCAGCATTTT

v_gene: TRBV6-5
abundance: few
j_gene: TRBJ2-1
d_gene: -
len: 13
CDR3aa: CASSWTKYNEQFF
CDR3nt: TGTGCCAGCTCCTGGACTAAATACAATGAGCAGTTCTTC

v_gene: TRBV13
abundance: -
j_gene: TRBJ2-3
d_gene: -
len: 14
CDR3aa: CASRARDLADTQYF
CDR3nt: TGTGCCAGCAGGGCTAGGGACCTCGCTGATACGCAGTATTTT